A selection of T cell receptor beta chains follows, all from one sample in a study of T-cell reconstitution after alpha-beta-depleted transplantation in children. TCRdb analysed the PCR reads with MiXCR anew, one entry per CDR3 protein. The sample carries 550,000 to 800,000 distinct CDR3 sequences, around 13% recorded once. Specimen: PBMCs, collected before TCRalphabeta/CD19-depleted stem cell transplant. These TCRs come from a girl under 10 years old with congenital amegakaryocytic thrombocytopenia, due to receive a stem cell transplant. The CDR3 runs from the conserved cysteine through the conserved F or W. Each record gives: D gene, V gene, J gene, clone size, CDR3 length, CDR3 DNA, CDR3 protein. A D gene is named only where the DNA matches it firmly. The listing skips clone size in some rows; elsewhere it reads once, few, many or a size class.

d_gene: NA
v_gene: TRBV6-5
j_gene: TRBJ1-1
abundance: many
len: 15
CDR3nt: TGTGCCAGCAGTTACGGAACACAGGTGAACACTGAAGCTTTCTTT
CDR3aa: CASSYGTQVNTEAFF

d_gene: TRBD1
v_gene: TRBV5-1
j_gene: TRBJ1-5
abundance: many
len: 15
CDR3nt: TGCGCCAGCAGCTTGACCGGGACAGACAATCAGCCCCAGCATTTT
CDR3aa: CASSLTGTDNQPQHF

d_gene: TRBD2
v_gene: TRBV20-1
j_gene: TRBJ2-5
abundance: few
len: 15
CDR3nt: TGCAGTGCCCTACCCCTTAGCGGGACGGGGGAGACCCAGTACTTC
CDR3aa: CSALPLSGTGETQYF

d_gene: NA
v_gene: TRBV20-1
j_gene: TRBJ2-7
abundance: many
len: 14
CDR3nt: TGCAGTGCTACCAAGGACGCGTTGATCTACGAGCAGTACTTC
CDR3aa: CSATKDALIYEQYF

d_gene: TRBD2
v_gene: TRBV20-1
j_gene: TRBJ2-7
abundance: many
len: 14
CDR3nt: TGCAGTGCTAGAACTAGCGGGAGTTACGACGAGCAGTACTTC
CDR3aa: CSARTSGSYDEQYF

d_gene: TRBD2
v_gene: TRBV7-8
j_gene: TRBJ2-3
abundance: NA
len: 17
CDR3nt: TGTGCCAGCAGCTTAGTTCGCGGGAGGGCTAGGGCAGATACGCAGTATTTT
CDR3aa: CASSLVRGRARADTQYF

d_gene: NA
v_gene: TRBV12-3/TRBV12-4
j_gene: TRBJ2-1
abundance: many
len: 15
CDR3nt: TGTGCCAGCACTACAGGAAAGGACGCTCGCGATGAGCAGTTCTTC
CDR3aa: CASTTGKDARDEQFF

d_gene: TRBD1
v_gene: TRBV11-2
j_gene: TRBJ1-2
abundance: NA
len: 12
CDR3nt: TGTGCCAGCACCACAGGGGTTCATGGCTACACCTTC
CDR3aa: CASTTGVHGYTF

d_gene: TRBD2
v_gene: TRBV12-3/TRBV12-4
j_gene: TRBJ2-1
abundance: NA
len: 15
CDR3nt: TGTGCCAGCAGTTCCGCGGGACTAGCGGGGGGGGTGCAGTTCTTC
CDR3aa: CASSSAGLAGGVQFF

d_gene: TRBD1
v_gene: TRBV11-1
j_gene: TRBJ2-5
abundance: NA
len: 19
CDR3nt: TGTGCCAGCAGCTCTACCCATCTGGAGGCACAGGGGGAGAGAGAGACCCAGTACTTC
CDR3aa: CASSSTHLEAQGERETQYF

d_gene: NA
v_gene: TRBV5-1
j_gene: TRBJ2-3
abundance: NA
len: 19
CDR3nt: TGCGCCAGCAGCTTGGCCCCCGGGACGGCAGCCCTTAGCACAGATACGCAGTATTTT
CDR3aa: CASSLAPGTAALSTDTQYF

d_gene: TRBD1
v_gene: TRBV5-1
j_gene: TRBJ1-4
abundance: few
len: 14
CDR3nt: TGCGCCAGCAGACCCGGACAGGGCGGCGAAAAACTGTTTTTT
CDR3aa: CASRPGQGGEKLFF

d_gene: NA
v_gene: TRBV7-8
j_gene: TRBJ2-1
abundance: few
len: 15
CDR3nt: TGTGCCAGCAGCTTAGGGTCGGGACTGTCAAATGAGCAGTTCTTC
CDR3aa: CASSLGSGLSNEQFF

d_gene: TRBD2
v_gene: TRBV5-1
j_gene: TRBJ2-5
abundance: few
len: 20
CDR3nt: TGCGCCAGCAGCTTGGAGGGAGCTAGCGGGAACAACCGATACCAAGAGACCCAGTACTTC
CDR3aa: CASSLEGASGNNRYQETQYF

d_gene: NA
v_gene: TRBV6-5
j_gene: TRBJ1-1
abundance: few
len: 15
CDR3nt: TGTGCCAGCAGTTACTTCGGACGGGGGAACACTGAAGCTTTCTTT
CDR3aa: CASSYFGRGNTEAFF

d_gene: NA
v_gene: TRBV5-1
j_gene: TRBJ2-5
abundance: many
len: 13
CDR3nt: TGTGCCAGCAGTTTAGGGCGAGAAGAGACCCAGTACTTC
CDR3aa: CASSLGREETQYF

d_gene: NA
v_gene: TRBV20-1
j_gene: TRBJ2-2
abundance: many
len: 16
CDR3nt: TGCAGTGCTAGATCCAACCGATGGGGGAACACCGGGGAGCTGTTTTTT
CDR3aa: CSARSNRWGNTGELFF

d_gene: NA
v_gene: TRBV7-2
j_gene: TRBJ1-1
abundance: many
len: 13
CDR3nt: TGTGCCAGCAGAGTGGGCCCGAACACTGAAGCTTTCTTT
CDR3aa: CASRVGPNTEAFF

d_gene: NA
v_gene: TRBV5-1
j_gene: TRBJ2-2
abundance: many
len: 12
CDR3nt: TGTGCCAGCAGCTTAGGGCCCGGGGAGCTGTTTTTT
CDR3aa: CASSLGPGELFF

d_gene: NA
v_gene: TRBV20-1
j_gene: TRBJ2-7
abundance: many
len: 14
CDR3nt: TGCAGTGCTACTCGGCGTCATGAGCCCTACGAGCAGTACTTC
CDR3aa: CSATRRHEPYEQYF

d_gene: TRBD2
v_gene: TRBV3-1
j_gene: TRBJ2-2
abundance: NA
len: 17
CDR3nt: TGTGCCAGCAGCCAAGATCTCCGGGAGGGCCGTACCGGGGAGCTGTTTTTT
CDR3aa: CASSQDLREGRTGELFF

d_gene: NA
v_gene: TRBV7-8
j_gene: TRBJ2-1
abundance: few
len: 13
CDR3nt: TGTGCCAGCAGCCCCAGGTGGGTCAATGAGCAGTTCTTC
CDR3aa: CASSPRWVNEQFF

d_gene: TRBD2
v_gene: TRBV4-1
j_gene: TRBJ2-3
abundance: many
len: 14
CDR3nt: TGCGCCAGCAGCCAAGAAAGCGGGAGCGATACGCAGTATTTT
CDR3aa: CASSQESGSDTQYF

d_gene: TRBD1
v_gene: TRBV18
j_gene: TRBJ2-5
abundance: few
len: 17
CDR3nt: TGTGCCAGCTCACTTCCCTCCGGGACAGGGGTTGAAGAGACCCAGTACTTC
CDR3aa: CASSLPSGTGVEETQYF

d_gene: NA
v_gene: TRBV7-6
j_gene: TRBJ1-4
abundance: many
len: 15
CDR3nt: TGTGCCAGCAGCTTAGACGGGCGGGACATCGAAAAACTGTTTTTT
CDR3aa: CASSLDGRDIEKLFF

d_gene: TRBD2
v_gene: TRBV10-3
j_gene: TRBJ2-7
abundance: NA
len: 14
CDR3nt: TGTGCCATCACCCCGGGACTAGGTCGCAACGAGCAGTACTTC
CDR3aa: CAITPGLGRNEQYF

d_gene: NA
v_gene: TRBV29-1
j_gene: TRBJ2-7
abundance: many
len: 14
CDR3nt: TGCAGCGTTGAACTTGCTAGCGCAGACTACGAGCAGTACTTC
CDR3aa: CSVELASADYEQYF